One and the same sample provided the 21 T cell receptor beta chains below, sequenced in a study of T-cell memory formation after mild COVID-19. TCRdb called the 5' RACE reads again in MiXCR, with one record for every CDR3 protein. The sample lists approximately 260,000 distinct CDR3 sequences, more than 15% occurring once. What was sequenced was PBMCs or a T cell subset sorted from them (not recorded which). The receptors derive from a man aged 18 to 30 who had mild COVID-19 (a few samples of this study predate the infection). Cell type and time point are not known.

This clonotype has only a few counts. The chain is built from TRBV11-2 and TRBJ2-5, with 7 bases that match TRBD1. V dropped 5 bases and J dropped 2; count of bases not matched to a gene: 11. Germline loops: CDR1 SGHAT, CDR2 FQNNGV. This CDR3 contains 16 residues. CDR3 loop: CASSLNLGTAQETQYF. The CDR3 coding sequence is TGTGCCAGCAGCCTCAACCTCGGGACAGCTCAAGAGACCCAGTACTTC.

The chain couples TRBV4-1 to TRBJ1-1; D is unclear. Germline V gene data show CDR1 as MGHRA and CDR2 as YSYEKL. The CDR3 is 17 residues long. Between the trimmed V and J ends, which lost 4 bases and 3 bases, there was a span of 21 bases. The CDR3 loop reads CASSRGLFWVVHTEAFF. CDR3 nucleotides: TGCGCCAGCAGCCGCGGATTATTCTGGGTAGTTCACACTGAAGCTTTCTTT.

The chain employs TRBV12-3 or TRBV12-4 and TRBJ2-3, with 7 bases fitting TRBD2. The CDR3 length is 14 residues. The V and J ends lost 6 bases and 2 bases, in that order; junction bases with no gene match: 5. Here the CDR3 DNA reads TGTGCCAGCAGAGCAGCGGGGACCACAGATACGCAGTATTTT. It codes for CASRAAGTTDTQYF.

This clonotype has just a few counts. The chain links TRBV15 to TRBJ1-1; perhaps TRBD1 as D (5 bases). The CDR3 is made up of 17 amino acids. Germline-derived CDR1 and CDR2 are LNHNV and YYDKDF (reference sequence). V was trimmed by 0 bases and J by 4 bases, leaving 18 bases between them. The CDR3 loop is CATSRDRFLGAATEAFF. DNA of the CDR3: TGTGCCACCAGCAGAGATCGTTTTTTAGGGGCGGCCACTGAAGCTTTCTTT.

The chain links TRBV18 to TRBJ2-1, with D unresolved. Germline V gene data show CDR1 as KGHSH and CDR2 as LQKENI. This CDR3 is built from 17 residues. Trimming removed 0 bases at V and 1 base at J, with 13 bases between. CDR3 DNA sequence: TGTGCCAGCTCACCACCGTATTTCCAGGATTCCTACAATGAGCAGTTCTTC. Protein product: CASSPPYFQDSYNEQFF.

This clonotype was seen only a few times. The chain uses TRBV12-3 or TRBV12-4 and TRBJ1-1, with D hard to call. The CDR3 spans 9 residues. V lost 3 bases, J lost 11 bases, and 4 bases lay in between. In DNA, the CDR3 is TGTGCCAGCAGTTTGCCGGCTTTCTTT. Residues: CASSLPAFF.

The chain carries TRBV7-2 and TRBJ2-2; TRBD1 matches at 9 bases. Germline CDR1 is SGHTA and CDR2 is FQGNSA. Trimming removed 6 bases from V and 1 base from J; junction bases left unmatched: 6. CDR3 length equals 16 residues. In DNA, the CDR3 is TGTGCCAGCAGGCACACAGGGGGCCGGAACACCGGGGAGCTGTTTTTT. Its protein product is CASRHTGGRNTGELFF.

This clonotype has a handful of counts. J is TRBJ2-1 and V is TRBV12-3 or TRBV12-4; a weak D match, TRBD1 (6 bases). V dropped 7 bases and J dropped 1 base, with 17 bases sitting between them. CDR3 size: 16 residues. DNA for the CDR3: TGTGCCAGCACCCAAAGAGGGGGTTTGTCCTACAATGAGCAGTTCTTC. Encoded protein: CASTQRGGLSYNEQFF.

This clonotype was counted between two and nine times. The V gene is TRBV11-2, the J gene TRBJ1-2; 8 bases line up with TRBD1. V shed 0 bases, J shed 0 bases, and the junction held 3 bases outside the gene matches. The CDR3 has 16 amino acids. Germline assignment: CDR1 SGHAT and CDR2 FQNNGV. The chain's CDR3 is CASSLDIQGANYGYTF. The CDR3 nucleotides are TGTGCCAGCAGCTTAGATATACAGGGGGCTAACTATGGCTACACCTTC.

The chain combines TRBV10-1 with TRBJ1-5; D gene unclear. Per the germline V gene, CDR1 is WNHNN and CDR2 is SYGVQD (reference sequence). V was trimmed by 5 bases and J by 6 bases, leaving 5 bases between them. The CDR3 extends over 11 amino acids. The CDR3 coding sequence is TGCGCCAGCAGTACGGCTCAGCCCCAGCATTTT. Protein: CASSTAQPQHF.

The chain links TRBV10-3 to TRBJ2-7; 7 nucleotides agree with TRBD1. The germline gives CDR1 ENHRY, CDR2 SYGVKD. Trimming at V came to 8 bases and at J to 6 bases, leaving 13 bases not matched to a gene. This CDR3 region has 14 residues. This CDR3 is CAIGPTGSGGEQYF. The CDR3 nucleotides are TGTGCCATCGGGCCGACAGGGTCCGGAGGCGAGCAGTACTTC.

The J gene is TRBJ2-2, the V gene TRBV7-9, with TRBD2 matching over 7 bases. This CDR3 has 15 amino acids. Germline values: CDR1 SEHNR, CDR2 FQNEAQ (reference sequence). Trimming removed 5 bases from V and 2 bases from J; junction bases left unmatched: 5. The CDR3 is CASSLGLLNTGELFF. CDR3 in DNA: TGTGCCAGCAGCCTGGGACTACTAAACACCGGGGAGCTGTTTTTT.

The J gene is TRBJ1-3, the V gene TRBV7-9, with TRBD1 as a possible D gene (5 bases). The germline CDR1 and CDR2 sequences are SEHNR and FQNEAQ (reference sequence). Trimming removed 5 bases at V and 0 bases at J, with 11 bases between. The CDR3 is made up of 15 amino acids. This CDR3 reads CASSPRGNSGNTIYF. The CDR3 DNA reads TGTGCCAGCAGCCCAAGGGGTAACTCTGGAAACACCATATATTTT. The full variable domain, rest sourced from reference TRBV7-9 and TRBJ1-3, is DTGVSQNPRHKITKRGQNVTFRCDPISEHNRLYWYRQTLGQGPEFLTYFQNEAQLEKSRLLSDRFSAERPKGSFSTLEIQRTEQGDSAMYLCASSPRGNSGNTIYFGEGSWLTVV.

The chain carries TRBV10-3 and TRBJ2-5, with D possibly called TRBD1 or TRBD2 (5 bases each). The CDR3 consists of 16 residues. The germline V and J ends were trimmed by 3 bases and 5 bases, with 19 bases remaining between them. CDR1 is ENHRY and CDR2 is SYGVKD in the germline V gene. CDR3 amino acids: CAISETFIRDGETQYF. The CDR3 DNA follows: TGTGCCATCAGTGAAACCTTTATCAGGGACGGCGAGACCCAGTACTTC.

This clonotype was seen ten or more times. The J gene is TRBJ2-3, the V gene TRBV4-3; TRBD2 might be the D (5 bases). V lost 1 base, J lost 3 bases, and 14 bases lay in between. The CDR3 runs to 16 residues. The germline gives CDR1 LGHNA, CDR2 YSLEER. CDR3: CASSQGAWEQTDTQYF. For the CDR3, the DNA is TGCGCCAGCAGCCAAGGGGCGTGGGAGCAAACAGATACGCAGTATTTT.

Concerning this clonotype itself: Possible read error: a much larger clone is one base away. In this CDR3 the conserved last residue, phenylalanine or tryptophan, is missing, so a read error is likely. The V and J genes are TRBV5-6 and TRBJ1-1, with 10 bases matching TRBD1. V trimming: 1 base; J trimming: 3 bases; junction bases outside the gene matches: 6. Germline V gene data show CDR1 as SGHDT and CDR2 as YYEEEE. CDR3 length equals 16 residues. CDR3 DNA: TGTGCCAGCAGCTTGCCGGGACAGGGGACGGACACTGAAGCTTTCTCT. Translated, it gives CASSLPGQGTDTEAFS.

The chain joins TRBV3-1 to TRBJ2-5; D gene ambiguous. The CDR3 is made up of 14 amino acids. The ends were cut back, 0 bases at V and 0 bases at J, with 5 bases in the middle. Germline lookup yields CDR1 LGHDT and CDR2 YNNKEL (reference sequence). The CDR3 DNA sequence: TGTGCCAGCAGCCAAGATGAGGACCAAGAGACCCAGTACTTC. It encodes CASSQDEDQETQYF.

This chain links TRBV28 with TRBJ1-4; D perhaps matches TRBD1 (5 bases). The CDR3 totals 14 residues. Germline-derived CDR1 and CDR2 are MDHEN and SYDVKM. V lost 4 bases, J lost 8 bases, and 14 bases lay in between. DNA for the CDR3: TGTGCCAGCAGTTCGGGGACGTTCAGCGAAAAACTGTTTTTT. This translates into CASSSGTFSEKLFF.

The V and J genes are TRBV3-1 and TRBJ2-5; 14 bases line up with TRBD2. The CDR3 extends over 16 amino acids. The germline CDR1 and CDR2 sequences are LGHDT and YNNKEL (reference sequence). Trimming took 3 bases from V and 4 from J; bases not matched to a gene: 4. CDR3 in DNA: TGTGCCAGCAGCCAGTTAGGACTAGCGGGGGGAGAGACCCAGTACTTC. It translates to CASSQLGLAGGETQYF.

The chain links TRBV6-6 to TRBJ1-6; the D is unclear. Trimming stripped 5 bases from V and 9 bases from J, with 8 bases between. The CDR3 contains 12 residues. Germline V gene sequence: CDR1 MNHNY, CDR2 SVGAGI (reference sequence). In DNA, the CDR3 is TGTGCCAGCAGTCAGCTCGGTTCACCCCTCCACTTT. Translation: CASSQLGSPLHF.

In DNA, the CDR3 is TGTGCCAGCAGCTTAAACGTTGCCGGGGAGCTGTTTTTT. Amino acid sequence: CASSLNVAGELFF. This chain uses TRBV7-3 with TRBJ2-2; D is undetermined. The V end was cut by 1 base, the J end by 6 bases, with 6 bases between. Germline CDR1 is SGHTA and CDR2 is FQGTGA. The CDR3 sequence is 13 residues long.